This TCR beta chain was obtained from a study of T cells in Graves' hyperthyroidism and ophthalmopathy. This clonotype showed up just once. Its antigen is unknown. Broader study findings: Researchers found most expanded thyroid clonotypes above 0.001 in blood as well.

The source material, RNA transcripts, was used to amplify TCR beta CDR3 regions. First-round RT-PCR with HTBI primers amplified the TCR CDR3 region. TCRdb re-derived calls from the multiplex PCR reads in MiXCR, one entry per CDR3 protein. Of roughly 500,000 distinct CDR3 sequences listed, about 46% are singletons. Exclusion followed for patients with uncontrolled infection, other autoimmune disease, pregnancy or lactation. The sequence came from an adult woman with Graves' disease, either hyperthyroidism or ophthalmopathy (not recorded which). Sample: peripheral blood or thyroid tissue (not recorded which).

CDR3 coding DNA: TGTGCCAGCAGCGCTCAAACAGGGAGGAATCAGCCCCAGCATTTT. Translation: CASSAQTGRNQPQHF. The J gene is TRBJ1-5, the V gene TRBV4-2, with D possibly TRBD1 on 6 matching bases. This CDR3 is 15 amino acids long. The V and J ends lost 5 bases and 4 bases respectively, with 15 bases between them. CDR1 LGHNA and CDR2 YNFKEQ come from the germline V gene.